A selection of T cell receptor beta chains follows, all from one sample in a study of OX40 agonist ivuxolimab in advanced cancers. Using immunoSEQ multiplex PCR, the repertoire was profiled, and TCRdb retains in-frame clones only, with some absent. The sample carries tens of thousands of clones, 65% to 90% recorded once. The source material was CD4+ or CD8+ T cells sorted from blood, sampled in a trial of the OX40 agonist ivuxolimab. The source is an adult with an advanced solid tumor such as melanoma, head and neck, liver or kidney cancer. The CDR3 runs from the conserved cysteine through the conserved F or W. D genes are given only for firm matches. Size is stated for part of the rows, as once, few or many counts, or as a class when the clone is expanded.

size	length	D	J	V	CDR3	DNA
NA	18	TRBD1	TRBJ1-5	TRBV27	CASSFRDRADGDCQPQHF	TGTGCCAGCAGTTTTAGGGACAGGGCTGACGGAGACTGTCAGCCCCAGCATTTT
NA	12	NA	TRBJ2-1	TRBV11-2	CASSLAGNEQFF	TGTGCCAGCAGCTTAGCGGGGAATGAGCAGTTCTTC
NA	12	NA	TRBJ2-1	TRBV5-1	CASSLGQNEQFF	TGCGCCAGCAGCTTGGGTCAGAATGAGCAGTTCTTC
once	16	TRBD2	TRBJ2-5	TRBV11-2	CASSPPRGGAKETQYF	TGTGCCAGCAGCCCTCCCCGGGGGGGGGCAAAGGAGACCCAGTACTTC
NA	15	NA	TRBJ2-1	TRBV25-1	CASSDQGRVYNEQFF	TGTGCCAGCAGTGATCAGGGACGGGTCTACAATGAGCAGTTCTTC
few	12	NA	TRBJ2-1	TRBV4-1	CASSQDRSEQFF	TGCGCCAGCAGCCAAGATAGAAGTGAGCAGTTCTTC
NA	19	NA	TRBJ2-4	TRBV13	CASSQNGEGARQAKNIQYF	TGTGCCAGCAGCCAAAACGGGGAGGGGGCGCGGCAAGCCAAAAACATTCAGTACTTC
NA	13	NA	TRBJ1-6	TRBV7-6	CASSPKVGSPLHF	TGTGCCAGCAGCCCAAAGGTTGGGTCACCCCTCCACTTT
NA	12	NA	TRBJ1-1	TRBV7-9	CASSFALGWAFF	TGTGCCAGCAGCTTCGCCCTGGGGTGGGCTTTCTTT
NA	14	NA	TRBJ1-2	TRBV4-3	CASSQDLQNYGYTF	TGCGCCAGCAGCCAAGATTTGCAGAACTATGGCTACACCTTC
NA	15	TRBD2	TRBJ2-1	TRBV25-1	CASSVIAGVYNEQFF	TGTGCCAGCAGTGTAATAGCGGGGGTCTACAATGAGCAGTTCTTC
once	10	NA	TRBJ2-7	TRBV6-1	CSVYAYEQYF	TGTTCAGTTTATGCATACGAGCAGTACTTC
NA	13	NA	TRBJ2-5	TRBV7-6	CASSLTTPETQYF	TGTGCCAGCAGCTTGACTACTCCAGAGACCCAGTACTTC
NA	14	NA	TRBJ1-1	TRBV7-6	CASSLGTYNTEAFF	TGTGCCAGCAGCTTGGGGACCTATAACACTGAAGCTTTCTTT
NA	13	NA	TRBJ1-1	TRBV4-1	CASSLTLNTEAFF	TGCGCCAGCAGCCTGACACTGAACACTGAAGCTTTCTTT
NA	8	NA	TRBJ1-2	TRBV9	CASSPSTF	TGTGCCAGCAGCCCCTCGACCTTC
NA	13	NA	TRBJ1-2	TRBV11-2	CASSGTDVYGYTF	TGTGCCAGCAGCGGGACGGACGTCTATGGCTACACCTTC
few	11	NA	TRBJ1-1	TRBV29-1	CSVQQGTEAFF	TGCAGCGTGCAACAGGGTACTGAAGCTTTCTTT
NA	13	NA	TRBJ2-3	TRBV4-3	CASSQDLTDTQYF	TGCGCCAGCAGCCAAGACCTTACAGATACGCAGTATTTT
NA	16	NA	TRBJ1-1	TRBV23-1	CASSQSGGKVNTEAFF	TGCGCCAGCAGTCAATCAGGTGGGAAGGTGAACACTGAAGCTTTCTTT
NA	14	NA	TRBJ2-7	TRBV1	CTSSHPTTSGEQYF	TGCACCAGCAGCCATCCCACGACTAGTGGCGAGCAGTACTTC
NA	16	NA	TRBJ2-5	TRBV9	CASSVGLRDRQGSQYF	TGTGCCAGCAGCGTAGGTCTCAGGGACCGGCAGGGGTCCCAGTACTTC
NA	17	TRBD2	TRBJ2-1	TRBV9	CASSDGPTGTKNNEQFF	TGTGCCAGCAGCGACGGCCCGACCGGGACTAAAAACAATGAGCAGTTCTTC
NA	13	NA	TRBJ2-2	TRBV7-3	CASSGPSTGELFF	TGTGCCAGCAGCGGGCCAAGCACCGGGGAGCTGTTTTTT
NA	14	TRBD1	TRBJ2-1	TRBV9	CASRPDRGLSEQFF	TGTGCCAGCAGACCGGACAGGGGGTTGAGTGAGCAGTTCTTC
NA	16	TRBD2	TRBJ2-7	TRBV6-1	CASSEEAGGLSYEQYF	TGTGCCAGCAGTGAGGAGGCGGGGGGCCTTTCCTACGAGCAGTACTTC
NA	13	TRBD1	TRBJ2-1	TRBV27	CASSPDRYNEQFF	TGTGCCAGCAGTCCGGACAGGTACAATGAGCAGTTCTTC
NA	12	NA	TRBJ1-5	TRBV7-9	CASSLGVQPQHF	TGTGCCAGCAGCTTGGGAGTCCAGCCCCAGCATTTT
few	18	TRBD1	TRBJ1-3	TRBV9	CASSAQRDRGNEYNTIYF	TGTGCCAGCAGCGCTCAGAGGGACAGGGGAAACGAGTACAACACCATATATTTT
once	14	NA	TRBJ1-2	TRBV10-3	CASSSAGWNYGYTF	TGTGCCAGCAGTTCGGCAGGGTGGAACTATGGCTACACCTTC
once	13	NA	TRBJ2-7	TRBV30	CAWSVLMSYEQYF	TGTGCCTGGAGTGTACTAATGTCCTACGAGCAGTACTTC
NA	13	TRBD2	TRBJ2-5	TRBV7-3	CASSPGGGKTQYF	TGTGCCAGCAGCCCGGGGGGAGGGAAGACCCAGTACTTC
NA	12	NA	TRBJ1-2	TRBV2	CATLRGNYGYTF	TGTGCCACCCTCAGGGGAAACTATGGCTACACCTTC
NA	15	NA	TRBJ1-4	TRBV15	CATSGRDNRVKKLFF	TGTGCCACCAGCGGGCGGGACAATCGGGTGAAAAAACTGTTTTTT
NA	15	TRBD1	TRBJ1-2	TRBV18	CASSLETGLHYGYTF	TGTGCCAGCTCATTGGAGACAGGGCTTCACTATGGCTACACCTTC
few	12	NA	TRBJ2-7	TRBV11-2	CASSLVTTEQYF	TGTGCCAGCAGCTTAGTTACCACAGAGCAGTACTTC
NA	15	TRBD1	TRBJ1-1	TRBV12-5	CASALTGGGNTEAFF	TGTGCTAGTGCCCTTACAGGGGGAGGGAACACTGAAGCTTTCTTT
NA	18	TRBD1	TRBJ2-2	TRBV13	CASSLEEKGTGGIGELFF	TGTGCCAGCAGCTTAGAAGAAAAGGGGACAGGGGGGATCGGGGAGCTGTTTTTT
NA	10	NA	TRBJ2-1	TRBV2	CASIWDEQFF	TGTGCCAGCATTTGGGATGAGCAGTTCTTC
NA	16	NA	TRBJ1-6	TRBV2	CASMSVASSYNSPLHF	TGTGCCAGCATGTCAGTGGCGAGCTCCTATAATTCACCCCTCCACTTT
NA	16	TRBD2	TRBJ2-3	TRBV7-6	CASSFKAGGRRDTQYF	TGTGCCAGCAGCTTTAAAGCGGGGGGGCGGAGAGATACGCAGTATTTT
NA	13	NA	TRBJ1-2	TRBV27	CASSLGGNYGYTF	TGTGCCAGCAGCCTCGGGGGAAACTATGGCTACACCTTC
few	13	NA	TRBJ2-7	TRBV27	CASSLTGTYEQYF	TGTGCCAGCAGTTTAACGGGAACCTACGAGCAGTACTTC
NA	19	TRBD2	TRBJ2-2	TRBV7-3	CASSPGLAGATPNTGELFF	TGTGCCAGCAGCCCGGGACTAGCGGGGGCGACCCCGAACACCGGGGAGCTGTTTTTT
NA	14	NA	TRBJ2-1	TRBV19	CASSSFRSYNEQFF	TGTGCCAGTAGTAGTTTCCGGTCCTACAATGAGCAGTTCTTC
NA	14	NA	TRBJ2-7	TRBV7-9	CASSPPDRSYEQYF	TGTGCCAGCAGCCCCCCGGACCGGTCCTACGAGCAGTACTTC
NA	14	TRBD2	TRBJ2-1	TRBV2	CASSGLAGGNEQFF	TGTGCCAGCAGTGGACTAGCGGGGGGCAATGAGCAGTTCTTC
NA	18	NA	TRBJ1-5	TRBV27	CASSPRGPEQASNQPQHF	TGTGCCAGCAGCCCCCGAGGACCGGAACAGGCTAGCAATCAGCCCCAGCATTTT
NA	18	TRBD1	TRBJ2-5	TRBV9	CASSVDGTGTYRIETQYF	TGTGCCAGCAGCGTAGACGGGACAGGAACTTACAGAATCGAGACCCAGTACTTC
NA	19	NA	TRBJ1-6	TRBV4-2	CASSQELGQPIRIGSPLHF	TGTGCCAGCAGCCAAGAGTTAGGACAGCCGATTCGGATTGGTTCACCCCTCCACTTT
NA	13	TRBD2	TRBJ2-5	TRBV27	CASSPLAGETQYF	TGTGCCAGCAGTCCCCTAGCGGGAGAGACCCAGTACTTC
NA	16	TRBD2	TRBJ2-2	TRBV9	CASSFRLAEYTGELFF	TGTGCCAGCAGCTTTAGACTAGCGGAGTACACCGGGGAGCTGTTTTTT
NA	17	NA	TRBJ1-1	TRBV29-1	CSVGNRTSSPPDTEAFF	TGCAGCGTTGGTAACAGGACCTCCTCGCCGCCGGACACTGAAGCTTTCTTT
NA	11	NA	TRBJ1-1	TRBV27	CASYGNTEAFF	TGTGCCAGCTACGGGAACACTGAAGCTTTCTTT
NA	15	TRBD1	TRBJ2-1	TRBV6-1	CATRPGQGQWNEQFF	TGTGCCACTCGGCCGGGACAGGGCCAATGGAATGAGCAGTTCTTC
NA	16	TRBD1	TRBJ2-3	TRBV7-7	CASSLGTGGAADTQYF	TGTGCTAGCAGCTTAGGGACAGGGGGCGCGGCAGATACGCAGTATTTT
NA	13	TRBD2	TRBJ2-1	TRBV7-8	CASSSISGREQFF	TGTGCCAGCAGCTCTATCAGCGGGAGGGAGCAGTTCTTC
NA	18	NA	TRBJ2-3	TRBV21-1	CASSKVAGLAGATDTQYF	TGTGCCAGCAGCAAGGTCGCGGGACTAGCGGGAGCCACAGATACGCAGTATTTT